Sequencing of this T cell receptor beta chain was carried out in a study of blood T cells in healthy people across ages. Study-wide results and limits: Unknown CMV status may confound age-related changes in expanded clones. Long-lived donors exceeded aged donors in naive CD4+ cells and diversity. Age brought a roughly linear fall in TCR beta diversity measured per million T cells.

Turning to this clonotype: Its target is unknown.

Combining a sample-barcoded 5' primer with a J-beta primer mix, a second PCR ran for roughly 7 to 11 cycles. Sequencing recovered at least 3 million CDR3-containing paired-end reads from each sample. TCRdb called the 5' RACE reads again in MiXCR, with one record for every CDR3 protein. The table includes around 1,500,000 distinct CDR3 sequences, over 25% detected once. This CDR3 is built from 11 residues. V was trimmed by 2 bases and J by 11 bases, leaving 9 bases between them. This clonotype was sampled from a woman under 40 in good health. The chain links TRBV12-3 or TRBV12-4 to TRBJ1-1; tentative D call: TRBD1 (5 bases). The source material was blood. The CDR3 spells CASSLLRGAFF. Here the CDR3 DNA reads TGTGCCAGCAGTTTATTACGGGGGGCTTTCTTT.